This T cell receptor beta chain was identified during a study of T cells after yellow fever vaccination. The ends lost 6 bases at V and 4 bases at J; junction bases unmatched: 14. From germline, CDR1 is SQVTM and CDR2 ANQGSEA. The CDR3 is made up of 16 amino acids. TCRdb reprocessed the 5' RACE reads with MiXCR, giving one entry per CDR3 protein. The sample has 200,000 to 300,000 distinct CDR3 sequences, 10% to 15% seen once; the top ten hold 0.5% to 0.6%. This clonotype was sampled from a young man who received the YFV17D yellow fever vaccine. Sequenced material: CD4+ T cells sorted from PBMCs, taken 45 days after the yellow fever booster vaccination. The rearrangement links TRBV29-1 to TRBJ2-4; 8 bases are a match to TRBD1. Here the CDR3 reads CSVGQNQRQGKNIQYF. The CDR3 DNA reads TGCAGCGTCGGCCAAAATCAAAGACAGGGGAAAAACATTCAGTACTTC. The full variable domain, completed using reference TRBV29-1 and TRBJ2-4, is SAVISQKPSRDICQRGTSLTIQCQVDSQVTMMFWYRQQPGQSLTLIATANQGSEATYESGFVIDKFPISRPNLTFSTLTVSNMSPEDSSIYLCSVGQNQRQGKNIQYFGAGTRLSVL.